These T cell receptor beta chains were read from a single sample in a study of blood T cell repertoires in COVID-19. Data came from immunoSEQ multiplex PCR; TCRdb stores just in-frame clones and leaves some out. The data contain some 40,000 clones, roughly 78% of them singletons. Sequenced sample: peripheral blood. Receptor source: a man between 70 and 80 years old with acute or convalescent COVID-19. The CDR3 runs from the conserved cysteine through the conserved F or W. The order of the fields is V gene, D gene, clone size, J gene, CDR3 DNA, CDR3 protein. A D gene is named only where the DNA matches it firmly. A row's size may be missing; if present it is once, few, many or a size class.

TRBV5-1	.	once	TRBJ1-2	TGCGCCAGCAGCTCCCCAGGGGCTAAAGCTAACTATGGCTACACCTTC	CASSSPGAKANYGYTF
TRBV5-4	TRBD1	.	TRBJ2-2	TGTGCCAGCAGCCCGACAGGGGCTACCTCCTCCGGGGAGCTGTTTTTT	CASSPTGATSSGELFF
TRBV2	.	few	TRBJ1-5	TGTGCCAGCATGGCAGGTAATCAGCCCCAGCATTTT	CASMAGNQPQHF
TRBV29-1	.	few	TRBJ1-3	TGCAGCGTCTGGACAGTAGGAAACACCATATATTTT	CSVWTVGNTIYF
TRBV7-9	TRBD1	once	TRBJ1-3	TGTGCCAGCAGCCCGCGGGTTCAGACAGGGAGTGGAAACACCATATATTTT	CASSPRVQTGSGNTIYF
TRBV27	.	.	TRBJ1-6	TGTGCCAGCAGTTTAGGGGTCAAAGGGAGCTCCTATAATTCACCCCTCCACTTT	CASSLGVKGSSYNSPLHF
TRBV7-6	TRBD1	.	TRBJ1-2	TGTGCCAGCAGCCCAGGAACCGGGACAGGGGTCTATGGCTACACCTTC	CASSPGTGTGVYGYTF
TRBV5-4	.	few	TRBJ1-2	TGTGCCAGCAGCGGCCGGGGGGCGCTTTCCTATGGCTACACCTTC	CASSGRGALSYGYTF
TRBV7-9	.	.	TRBJ1-4	TGTGCCAGCAGCTGGGCGGGGAGTAGAGATGAAAAACTGTTTTTT	CASSWAGSRDEKLFF
TRBV24-1	.	.	TRBJ2-7	TGTGCCACCAGTGATTCGAACGGACAGAGCTCCTACGAGCAGTACTTC	CATSDSNGQSSYEQYF
TRBV5-1	TRBD1	.	TRBJ2-3	TGCGCCAGCAGCCTGGGACAGGGTTATAGCACAGATACGCAGTATTTT	CASSLGQGYSTDTQYF
TRBV9	TRBD1	.	TRBJ1-6	TGTGCCTCCTCCGGGACAGGGTATAATTCACCCCTCCACTTT	CASSGTGYNSPLHF
TRBV7-9	TRBD1	.	TRBJ2-3	TGTGCCAGCAGCCTCGGACAGGGCAGCACAGATACGCAGTATTTT	CASSLGQGSTDTQYF
TRBV7-6	TRBD2	.	TRBJ2-3	TGTGCCAGCAGCCGCAGACTAGCGGGAAACACAGATACGCAGTATTTT	CASSRRLAGNTDTQYF
TRBV5-1	TRBD2	.	TRBJ2-1	TGCGCCAGCAGCCAGGGAGGGGCCCCCAATGAGCAGTTCTTC	CASSQGGAPNEQFF
TRBV5-6	.	.	TRBJ2-7	TGTGCCAGCAGCTTGCAGGGCCCATCCTACGAGCAGTACTTC	CASSLQGPSYEQYF
TRBV6-5	TRBD1	.	TRBJ1-3	TGTGCCAGCAGTTACCGGGACAGCTCTGGAAACACCATATATTTT	CASSYRDSSGNTIYF
TRBV20-1	.	few	TRBJ2-7	TGCAGTGCTAGTCACGGGAGCTACGAGCAGTACTTC	CSASHGSYEQYF
TRBV12-3/TRBV12-4	TRBD1	few	TRBJ1-2	TGTGCCAGCGGCCCAGGGGGCCACTATGGCTACACCTTC	CASGPGGHYGYTF
TRBV6-6	.	.	TRBJ2-3	TGTGCCAGCAGTTATATCGCAGATACGCAGTATTTT	CASSYIADTQYF
TRBV4-2	TRBD1	.	TRBJ1-6	TGTGCCAGCAGCCACCACGGGACAGGGGGCATTTCACCCCTCCACTTT	CASSHHGTGGISPLHF
TRBV7-6	TRBD2	few	TRBJ2-7	TGTGCCAGCAGCCCTAGCGGACTAGCGGGAGTATTCGAGCAGTACTTC	CASSPSGLAGVFEQYF
TRBV18	TRBD2	.	TRBJ2-1	TGTGCCAGCAAGACTAGCGGGAGCTCCTACAATGAGCAGTTCTTC	CASKTSGSSYNEQFF
TRBV15	.	.	TRBJ2-5	TGTGCCACCAGCAGATATACAGGGACCCAGTACTTC	CATSRYTGTQYF
TRBV5-1	.	.	TRBJ1-2	TGCGCCAGCAGCATAACAGGGTATGGCTACACCTTC	CASSITGYGYTF
TRBV2	TRBD1	.	TRBJ1-5	TGTGCCAGCTCAAGGACAGGGGGCTTTAATCAGCCCCAGCATTTT	CASSRTGGFNQPQHF
TRBV27	.	medium-sized	TRBJ2-1	TGTGCCAGCAGTTTATGGTACGGGAGAACCAATGAGCAGTTCTTC	CASSLWYGRTNEQFF
TRBV2	.	once	TRBJ2-1	TGTGCCAGCAGTGCCGATGAGCAGTTCTTC	CASSADEQFF
TRBV7-2	.	once	TRBJ1-5	TGTGCCAGCCGCAGGGAAGGTCAGCCCCAGCATTTT	CASRREGQPQHF